This T cell receptor (beta chain) is drawn from a study of T cell clones after liver transplantation. Whole-study context: Tolerance: complete withdrawal held at least one year, liver enzymes staying within twice normal.

With regard to this clone: What it binds is not known.

The data were produced by immunoSEQ multiplex PCR, yet TCRdb's version contains in-frame clones alone and is incomplete. The data contain about 20,000 clones, around 75% of them singletons. Study outcomes and limitations: Conclusions were preliminary, with small, heterogeneous patient groups. In most of the 8 subjects, circulating graft-donor-reactive CD4 TCRbeta sequences fell significantly after transplant.

Trimming left V 2 bases short and J 6 bases short, with 11 bases between. The V gene's germline CDR1 is MNHNS and CDR2 SASEGT. The CDR3 loop spans 14 amino acids. The chain carries TRBV6-1 and TRBJ1-5, with D unclear. The TCR was taken from a human patient who received a liver transplant. Some T cells may originate from the graft donor. The source material was CD8+ T cells from blood, sampled 54 months after liver transplant. CDR3 protein: CASSESELGQPQHF. The CDR3 region has the DNA TGTGCCAGCAGTGAATCTGAGTTGGGTCAGCCCCAGCATTTT.